Below are 11 T cell receptor beta chains sequenced from a single sample in a study of blood T cell repertoires in COVID-19. Profiled with immunoSEQ multiplex PCR; TCRdb holds only in-frame clones, not every one. The sample contains 150,000 to 200,000 clones, almost 85% of which appear only once. The sequenced material came from peripheral blood. These receptor sequences come from a woman older than 75 with acute or convalescent COVID-19.

The chain is built from TRBV7-9 and TRBJ2-7, with 10 bases fitting TRBD1. J gave up 3 bases and V 1 base, and 6 bases lay outside the gene matches. Per germline, CDR1 SEHNR and CDR2 FQNEAQ (reference sequence). The CDR3 contains 16 residues. The DNA for the CDR3 is TGTGCCAGCAGCTTAGGGTTCGGGGACAGGGGCTACGAGCAGTACTTC. It encodes CASSLGFGDRGYEQYF.

The chain is built from TRBV6-4 and TRBJ2-3, with TRBD1 matching over 7 bases. V lost 7 bases to trimming and J lost 0 bases; unmatched junction nucleotides: 1. This CDR3 has 13 residues. Germline assignment: CDR1 MRHNA and CDR2 SNTAGT. The CDR3 coding sequence is TGTGCCAGCAAACAGGGGAGCACAGATACGCAGTATTTT. Amino acids: CASKQGSTDTQYF.

The gene calls are TRBV12-3 or TRBV12-4 and TRBJ1-3; D is undetermined. V was trimmed by 4 bases and J by 16 bases, leaving 17 bases between them. The length of the CDR3 is 12 residues. The CDR3 DNA sequence: TGTGCCAGCAGTTCGCAGGTCTCACCTGGCTATTTT. Protein sequence: CASSSQVSPGYF.

This chain links TRBV11-2 with TRBJ2-5; D unresolved. Germline lookup yields CDR1 SGHAT and CDR2 FQNNGV. V shed 4 bases and J shed 2 bases, with 8 bases lying between them. The length of the CDR3 is 13 residues. CDR3 residues: CASSSLRQETQYF. CDR3 DNA: TGTGCCAGCAGCTCCCTACGTCAAGAGACCCAGTACTTC.

This clone was detected a few times. The chain is built from TRBV30 and TRBJ2-7; the D is unclear. CDR1 and CDR2 (germline): GTSNPN, SVGIG (reference sequence). The CDR3 has 12 amino acids. V was clipped by 0 bases and J by 7 bases, with 10 bases between them. The DNA of the CDR3 is TGTGCCTGGAGTGTAAACTTGAGGGAGCAGTACTTC. This sequence encodes CAWSVNLREQYF.

This chain connects TRBV6-5 to TRBJ1-5, with D tentatively TRBD1 (6 bases). V was shortened by 6 bases and J by 0 bases, with 9 bases between the two germline ends. Looked up from germline, CDR1 is MNHEY and CDR2 is SVGAGI. This CDR3 region has 14 residues. This chain's CDR3 is CASSRTDSNQPQHF. The CDR3 nucleotides are TGTGCCAGCAGCCGGACAGATAGCAATCAGCCCCAGCATTTT.

This rearrangement joins TRBV6-5 to TRBJ1-6; perhaps TRBD1 as D (5 bases). The V and J ends lost 6 bases and 10 bases respectively, with 19 bases between them. CDR1 MNHEY and CDR2 SVGAGI come from the germline V gene. The CDR3 consists of 15 residues. The CDR3 spells CASSYGGVGASPLHF. The DNA of the CDR3 is TGTGCCAGCAGCTACGGGGGGGTTGGGGCATCACCCCTCCACTTT.

The chain employs TRBV4-1 and TRBJ2-2, with D perhaps TRBD1 (6 bases). V lost 0 bases to trimming and J lost 6 bases, with 14 bases between them. This CDR3 is 16 amino acids long. From germline, CDR1 is MGHRA and CDR2 YSYEKL. CDR3 sequence (DNA): TGCGCCAGCAGCCAAGAGGGGACATATTGGTCCGGGGAGCTGTTTTTT. Translation: CASSQEGTYWSGELFF.

The chain joins TRBV7-8 to TRBJ1-3; TRBD1 might be the D (5 bases). Per the germline V gene, CDR1 is SGHVS and CDR2 is FQNEAQ. This CDR3 comprises 16 residues. Trimming cost V 0 bases and J 7 bases, with 16 bases left between them. The chain's CDR3 is CASSLAGAVSGNTIYF. CDR3 sequence (DNA): TGTGCCAGCAGCTTAGCTGGAGCTGTTTCAGGGAACACCATATATTTT. Drawing the rest from reference TRBV7-8 and TRBJ1-3, the complete variable domain is GAGVSQSPRYKVAKRGQDVALRCDPISGHVSLFWYQQALGQGPEFLTYFQNEAQLDKSGLPSDRFFAERPEGSVSTLKIQRTQQEDSAVYLCASSLAGAVSGNTIYFGEGSWLTVV.

The table lists this clone with a few counts. J is TRBJ2-7 and V is TRBV18; TRBD1 matches 7 bases. This CDR3 is built from 12 residues. The trim removed 3 bases at V and 8 bases at J, leaving 4 bases unmatched. CDR1 is KGHSH, CDR2 LQKENI, per germline. The CDR3 here is CASSPTGEKQYF. For the CDR3, the DNA is TGTGCCAGCTCACCTACAGGGGAAAAGCAGTACTTC.

This chain connects TRBV9 to TRBJ2-1; TRBD1 agrees at 8 bases. Germline CDR1 and CDR2: SGDLS and YYNGEE. The CDR3 runs to 18 residues. With 1 base clipped from V and 0 bases from J, the junction kept 9 bases outside the gene matches. The DNA of the CDR3 is TGTGCCAGCAGCGTATTGACAGGGGTGACTAGCTCCTACAATGAGCAGTTCTTC. It yields the protein CASSVLTGVTSSYNEQFF.